This T cell receptor (beta chain) derives from a study of cytomegalovirus exposure and HLA in healthy donors. Points from the study as a whole: Cytomegalovirus status was reportedly diagnosed by the classifier with high specificity and sensitivity. It was around 160 TCR beta chains that were listed as cytomegalovirus-associated.

Here immunoSEQ multiplex PCR was the method, and the copy in TCRdb shows in-frame clones only, minus some. The sample includes about 350,000 clones, around 90% of them seen just once. A remark on this clone: Its specificity is not known.

The source is a woman under 40 in good health and CMV-seropositive. The sample comprised PBMCs.

This chain's CDR3 is CAWSVRQGDLGYTF. The CDR3 DNA sequence: TGTGCCTGGAGTGTCCGGCAGGGGGATCTTGGCTACACCTTC. V gene TRBV30 combines with J gene TRBJ1-2; 7 nucleotides align to TRBD1. Germline CDR1 is GTSNPN and CDR2 is SVGIG (reference sequence). The CDR3 spans 14 residues. J lost 7 bases, V lost 0 bases, and 8 bases had no gene match.